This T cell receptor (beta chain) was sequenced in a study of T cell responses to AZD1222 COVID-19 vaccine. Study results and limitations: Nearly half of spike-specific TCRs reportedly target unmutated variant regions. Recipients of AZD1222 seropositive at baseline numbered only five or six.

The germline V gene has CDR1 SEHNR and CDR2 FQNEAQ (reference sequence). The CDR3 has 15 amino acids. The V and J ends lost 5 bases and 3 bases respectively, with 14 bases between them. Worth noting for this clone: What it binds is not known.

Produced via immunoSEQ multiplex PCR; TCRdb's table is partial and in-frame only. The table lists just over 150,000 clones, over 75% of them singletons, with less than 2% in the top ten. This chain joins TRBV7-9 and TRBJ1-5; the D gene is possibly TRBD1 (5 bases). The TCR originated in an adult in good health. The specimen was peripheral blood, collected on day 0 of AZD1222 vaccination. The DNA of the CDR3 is TGTGCCAGCAGCGGTCTTCGGGGGGACAATCAGCCCCAGCATTTT. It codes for CASSGLRGDNQPQHF.